The sequence of this T cell receptor beta chain was determined in a study of blood T cell repertoires in COVID-19. Study overall: The United States, Italy and Spain supplied acute and convalescent COVID-19 samples. PBMCs, B-cell-depleted T cells, or T cells were the source of the cDNA or gDNA that made up the material.

This clone has just one count. Germline CDR1 reads SNHLY; CDR2 reads FYNNEI. Germline trimming cut 5 bases from V and 7 bases from J; bases unmatched to any gene: 5. CDR3 length equals 13 residues. In the original analysis: Estimated nucleated cell counts came from reference gene primer amplification. Measured with immunoSEQ multiplex PCR; TCRdb has only the in-frame clones, and not every one. D and trimming were read from the DNA, whereas the V and J calls and clone size are those reported in that table. This sample has roughly 340,000 clones, with around 90% found just once. This sequence joins TRBV2 and TRBJ1-2, with 9 bases that match TRBD1. The sequence derives from a woman aged 18-35 years who had recovered from COVID-19. The specimen sequenced was peripheral blood. The CDR3 DNA sequence: TGTGCCAGCAGTCCAGGGACAGGGTCTGGCTACACCTTC. As protein: CASSPGTGSGYTF. The variable domain in full, completed from reference TRBV2 and TRBJ1-2, reads EPEVTQTPSHQVTQMGQEVILRCVPISNHLYFYWYRQILGQKVEFLVSFYNNEISEKSEIFDDQFSVERPDGSNFTLKIRSTKLEDSAMYFCASSPGTGSGYTFGSGTRLTVV.